The clone carrying this T cell receptor (beta chain) was found many times. Its antigen remains unidentified. Time point given: sample taken at primary tumor resection. The sequenced material consisted of unsorted whole RNA from tumor, nontumor lung or frozen PBMC. The CDR3 extends over 13 amino acids. J lost 4 bases, V lost 6 bases, and 3 bases had no gene match. These data originate in a study of spatial heterogeneity in lung cancer. Points from the study as a whole: At tumor resection, ubiquitous expanded TCRs were detected in blood more often than later.

TCRdb re-derived calls from the 5' RACE reads in MiXCR, one entry per CDR3 protein. The sample yields about 38,000 distinct CDR3 sequences, roughly 8% seen once. The clonotype originates from a male donor with early-stage non-small cell lung cancer. The chain links TRBV12-3 or TRBV12-4 to TRBJ1-5; 7 nucleotides agree with TRBD1. The sample was PBMCs, taken at surgery. The CDR3 here is CASSLTGNQPQHF. The DNA for the CDR3 is TGTGCCAGCAGCTTGACAGGGAATCAGCCCCAGCATTTT.